The clone carrying this TCR beta chain has only a few counts. Its antigen is unknown. After extraction with the RNeasy kit, 0.5 to 1 ug of the RNA was reverse transcribed using random hexamers. TCR beta CDR3 was amplified by immunoSEQ covering 54 Vbeta and 13 Jbeta. TCRdb itself ran the immunoSEQ multiplex PCR reads through MiXCR, one entry per CDR3 protein. The sample contains about 140,000 distinct CDR3 sequences, roughly 94% of which appear only once. This sample stems from a study of CD8 T cells in Susac syndrome. Study overall: Of the sequenced Susac syndrome patients, more than five had active disease and fewer than ten were in remission.

Study-wide findings and caveats: In Susac patients, clonal expansion was not detected in CD4+ cells.

The germline V gene has CDR1 GTSNPN and CDR2 SVGIG (reference sequence). V was trimmed by 0 bases and J by 5 bases, leaving 7 bases between them. The CDR3 consists of 12 residues. This TCR was recovered from a human donor with Susac syndrome. This chain links TRBV30 with TRBJ2-5; D gene uncertain. The material sequenced was CD4+ T cells from PBMCs. The CDR3 coding sequence is TGTGCCTGGAGTGTACTCGGGGAGACCCAGTACTTC. Encoded protein: CAWSVLGETQYF.